The clone carrying this T cell receptor (beta chain) was picked up many times. The antigen is undetermined. The V segment lost 8 bases and the J segment 1 base; nucleotides outside the gene matches: 15. Per the germline V gene, CDR1 is DFQATT and CDR2 is SNEGSKA (reference sequence). The CDR3 length is 16 residues. The entry originates in a study of breast tumors, draining lymph nodes, adjacent tissues. The study's findings and limits: That most tumor T cells come from lymph nodes remained unproven. Compared with basal-like, luminal-like tumors shared significantly more repertoire with nontumor tissue. Tumor repertoires ranked between lymph nodes and nontumor tissue in diversity, with V and J gene preferences. Data fit most tumor T cells coming from lymph node, expanding in tumor.

In TCRdb, the multiplex PCR reads were re-called with MiXCR into one record per CDR3 protein. Counted here are tens of thousands of distinct CDR3 sequences, around 50% occurring once; the ten biggest clones make up less than 9.5%. Sequencing was performed on breast tumor tissue. The receptor was isolated from a female donor with breast cancer. Some clones in this sample may be carry-over from other donors' samples. This chain links TRBV20-1 with TRBJ2-7; TRBD2 matches 9 bases. CDR3 loop: CSLAGAGGVESYEQYF. CDR3 coding DNA: TGCAGTCTTGCTGGTGCGGGAGGGGTGGAGTCCTACGAGCAGTACTTC.